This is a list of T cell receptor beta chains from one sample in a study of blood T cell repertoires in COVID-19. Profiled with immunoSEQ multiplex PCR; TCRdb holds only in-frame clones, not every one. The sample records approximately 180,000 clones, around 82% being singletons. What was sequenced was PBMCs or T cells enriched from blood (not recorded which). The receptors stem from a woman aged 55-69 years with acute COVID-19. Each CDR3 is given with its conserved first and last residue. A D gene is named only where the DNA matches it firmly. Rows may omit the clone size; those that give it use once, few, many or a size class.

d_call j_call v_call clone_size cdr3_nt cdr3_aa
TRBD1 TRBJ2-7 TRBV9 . TGTGCCAGCAGCCCACGGGGACAGGGTGTCTCCTACGAGCAGTACTTC CASSPRGQGVSYEQYF
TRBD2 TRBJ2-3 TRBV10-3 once TGTGCCATCAGCGCCATTCTAGCGGGAGGGCCCGGAGATACGCAGTATTTT CAISAILAGGPGDTQYF
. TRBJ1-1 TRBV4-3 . TGCGCCAGCAGCCAAGGGAGATCCACTGAAGCTTTCTTT CASSQGRSTEAFF
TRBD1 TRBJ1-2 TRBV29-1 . TGCAGCGCCAATCCAGGGGGCGACTATGGCTACACCTTC CSANPGGDYGYTF
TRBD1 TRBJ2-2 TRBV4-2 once TGTGCCAGCAGCCGACGACAGGGGAGAAACGACGCCGGGGAGCTGTTTTTT CASSRRQGRNDAGELFF
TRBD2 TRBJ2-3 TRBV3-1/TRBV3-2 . TGTGCCAGCAGCCCCAATAGCGGGGTCACAGATACGCAGTATTTT CASSPNSGVTDTQYF
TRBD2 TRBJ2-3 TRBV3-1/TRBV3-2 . TGTGCCAGCAGCCAAGACCGGACTAGCGGGGTTGCATCAGATACGCAGTATTTT CASSQDRTSGVASDTQYF
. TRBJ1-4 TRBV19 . TGTGCCAGTAGTTCCCTCTCCGGTGAAAAACTGTTTTTT CASSSLSGEKLFF
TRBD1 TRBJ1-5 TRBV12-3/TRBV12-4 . TGTGCCAGCAGAGACAGGGGGGACCAGCCCCAGCATTTT CASRDRGDQPQHF
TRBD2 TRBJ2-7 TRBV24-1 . TGTGCCACCAGTGGGAGCGGGACTCACGAGCAGTACTTC CATSGSGTHEQYF
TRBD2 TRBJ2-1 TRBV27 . TGTGCCAGCAGCCGGGGGGGCATCTACAATGAGCAGTTCTTC CASSRGGIYNEQFF
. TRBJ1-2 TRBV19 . TGTGCCAGTAATGGCGGGGGGGAAGGCTACACCTTC CASNGGGEGYTF
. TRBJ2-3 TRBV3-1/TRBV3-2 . TGTGCCAGCAGCCAAGATGGGTCTGCGGGCACAGATACGCAGTATTTT CASSQDGSAGTDTQYF
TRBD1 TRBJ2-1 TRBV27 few TGTGCCAGCAGTTCAAGTGGCACGGGACAGGGGATGAATGAGCAGTTCTTC CASSSSGTGQGMNEQFF
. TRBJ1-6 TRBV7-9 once TGTGCCAGCAGCTTAGCAGGGGGCTCCTATAATTCACCCCTCCACTTT CASSLAGGSYNSPLHF
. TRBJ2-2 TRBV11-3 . TGTGCCAGCAGCTCCGGGATGCACAACACCGGGGAGCTGTTTTTT CASSSGMHNTGELFF
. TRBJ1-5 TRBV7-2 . TGTGCCAGCAGTCCGACGGAGCTTAATCAGCCCCAGCATTTT CASSPTELNQPQHF
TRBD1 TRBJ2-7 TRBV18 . TGTGCCAGCTCCCTGCAGACAGGGTCAGAGCGCGAGCAGTACTTC CASSLQTGSEREQYF
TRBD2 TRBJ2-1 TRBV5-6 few TGTGCCAGCAGCTTGGGCTTTGGCGGGGGGGCGTTTATGCGGGAGCAGTTCTTC CASSLGFGGGAFMREQFF
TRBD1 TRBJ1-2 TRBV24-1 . TGTGCCACCAGTGAATCTGTGACAGGGCTTTACACCTTC CATSESVTGLYTF
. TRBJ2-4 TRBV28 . TGTGCCAGCAGCAAAGGGGGTGCGGCCAAAAACATTCAGTACTTC CASSKGGAAKNIQYF
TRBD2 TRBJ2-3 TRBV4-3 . TGCGCCAGCAGCCACACAGCGGGGGGAAGCACAGATACGCAGTATTTT CASSHTAGGSTDTQYF
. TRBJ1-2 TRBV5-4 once TGTGCCAGCAGCTTGGAACAGGGCGTTGGGGCTGGCTACACCTTC CASSLEQGVGAGYTF
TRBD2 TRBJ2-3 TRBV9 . TGTGCCAGCAGTCGCCGGGAGGCGCAGTATTTT CASSRREAQYF
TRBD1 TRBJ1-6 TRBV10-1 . TGCGCCAGCGGGGACAGTTGGGAGTCACCCCTCCACTTT CASGDSWESPLHF
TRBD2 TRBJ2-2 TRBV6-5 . TGTGCCAGCACCGAGGCGGGGGTCACCACCGGGGAGCTGTTTTTT CASTEAGVTTGELFF
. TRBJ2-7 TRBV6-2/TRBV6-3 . TGTGCCAGCAGTTACTCTTTCCAAGCGAAGACCTACGAGCAGTACTTC CASSYSFQAKTYEQYF
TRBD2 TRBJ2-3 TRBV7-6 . TGTGCCAGCAGCTTGGGTTCCCTAGCGGGAGATACGCAGTATTTT CASSLGSLAGDTQYF
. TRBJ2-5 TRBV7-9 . TGTGCCAGCAGCCAGCGGGAGACCCAGTACTTC CASSQRETQYF
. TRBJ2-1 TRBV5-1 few TGCGCCAGCAGCTTGACAACGGAGGAGCAGTTCTTC CASSLTTEEQFF
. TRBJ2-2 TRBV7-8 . TGTGCCAGCAGCTACTACACCGGGGAGCTGTTTTTT CASSYYTGELFF
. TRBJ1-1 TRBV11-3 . TGTGCCAGCAGCATCGGTGGGGGGGACACTGAAGCTTTCTTT CASSIGGGDTEAFF
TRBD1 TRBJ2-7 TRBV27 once TGTGCCAGCAGTTTAGCTCCCGGGACAGGGGGCGCCTACGAGCAGTACTTC CASSLAPGTGGAYEQYF
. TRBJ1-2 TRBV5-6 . TGTGCCAGCAGCTTGGCCGGGGATCGGGTGACGGGCTACACCTTC CASSLAGDRVTGYTF
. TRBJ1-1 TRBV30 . TGTGCCTGGACCTCCACCAACCCGTTTCTCTTGGAGGCTTTCTTT CAWTSTNPFLLEAFF
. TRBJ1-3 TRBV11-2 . TGTGCCAGCAGCTTACGTGGTGTAGAAACTGGAAACACCATATATTTT CASSLRGVETGNTIYF
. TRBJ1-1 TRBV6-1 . TGTGCCAGCAGTGAAGCGTTGAGGGCCCGGGCCCAGGAAGCTTTCTTT CASSEALRARAQEAFF
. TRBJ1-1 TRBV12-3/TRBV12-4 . TGTGCCAGCAGTCACACCTGGGCGGGGGAAGCTTTCTTT CASSHTWAGEAFF
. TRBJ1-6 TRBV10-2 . TGCGCCAGCAGGGTGGGAGAACAGACAAATTCACCCCTCCACTTT CASRVGEQTNSPLHF
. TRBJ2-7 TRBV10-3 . TGTGCCATCAGTGAGGCAGGGGACGCCTACGAGCAGTACTTC CAISEAGDAYEQYF
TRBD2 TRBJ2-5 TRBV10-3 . TGTGCCATCAGTGAAAGCGGGGGGGAGACCCAGTACTTC CAISESGGETQYF
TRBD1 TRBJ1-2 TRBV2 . TGTGCCAGCAGGGGCCGGACAGGGCTGGGCTATGGCTACACCTTC CASRGRTGLGYGYTF
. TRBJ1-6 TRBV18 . TGTGCCAGCTCACCGAGGACATCGGATTCACCCCTCCACTTT CASSPRTSDSPLHF
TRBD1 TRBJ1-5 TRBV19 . TGTGCCAGTAGTAGGGACAGTGGGGCTTATAGCAATCAGCCCCAGCATTTT CASSRDSGAYSNQPQHF
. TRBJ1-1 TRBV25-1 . TGTGCCAGCACCCATCTAGGGAGGACTGAAGCTTTCTTT CASTHLGRTEAFF
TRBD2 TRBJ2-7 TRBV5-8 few TGTGCCAGCAGTTACCGTCTAACTAGCGGGCTATACGAGCAGTACTTC CASSYRLTSGLYEQYF
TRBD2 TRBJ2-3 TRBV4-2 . TGTGCCAGCAGCCAAGATCATGGGACTAGCGGAGATACGCAGTATTTT CASSQDHGTSGDTQYF
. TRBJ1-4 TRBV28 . TGTGCCAGCAGTTTATCAGGGGCGGCTAATGAAAAACTGTTTTTT CASSLSGAANEKLFF
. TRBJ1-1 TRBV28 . TGTGCCAGCAGTCTCCAGCCGGCCTCACAGGCTTTCTTT CASSLQPASQAFF
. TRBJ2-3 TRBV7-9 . TGTGCCAGCAGCTCGGCAGGCTCTAGCACAGATACGCAGTATTTT CASSSAGSSTDTQYF